These 32 T cell receptor beta chains came from one sample sequenced in a study of T cells in localized non-small cell lung cancer. Sequencing used immunoSEQ multiplex PCR; TCRdb keeps in-frame clones, though not all of them. The table lists about 77,000 clones, approximately 90% of them singletons. The specimen comprised peripheral blood, sampled before any cancer treatment. The receptor set was obtained from a woman between 35 and 75 years old with stage I squamous cell lung carcinoma.

The genes are TRBV19 and TRBJ1-1; perhaps TRBD1 as D (5 bases). Germline CDR1 and CDR2: LNHDA and SQIVND (reference sequence). Deletions cut 4 bases from V and 1 base from J, with 7 bases between. This CDR3 is built from 13 residues. The CDR3, as DNA: TGTGCCAGTAGTAGCAGGGAGAACACTGAAGCTTTCTTT. Its translation: CASSSRENTEAFF.

The V gene is TRBV30, the J gene TRBJ2-5; D remains unclear. The ends were cut back, 0 bases at V and 2 bases at J, with 16 bases in the middle. CDR1 and CDR2 from the germline V gene are GTSNPN and SVGIG (reference sequence). This CDR3 has 16 amino acids. As DNA, the CDR3 is TGTGCCTGGAGTGTAGGCCGTAGACCCAAACAAGAGACCCAGTACTTC. Protein sequence: CAWSVGRRPKQETQYF.

This chain uses TRBV28 with TRBJ2-7; D is perhaps TRBD2 (5 bases). Germline V gene data show CDR1 as MDHEN and CDR2 as SYDVKM. This CDR3 has 16 residues. V gave up 6 bases and J gave up 3 bases, with 21 bases separating them. The CDR3, as DNA: TGTGCCAGCAGGGGAATAGCAGGCCGGGGAGTCTACGAGCAGTACTTC. Residues: CASRGIAGRGVYEQYF.

The V and J genes are TRBV5-4 and TRBJ1-2; TRBD1 agrees at 8 bases. V lost 2 bases to trimming and J lost 3 bases; unmatched junction nucleotides: 9. Looked up from germline, CDR1 is SGHNT and CDR2 is YYREEE (reference sequence). The CDR3 sequence is 16 residues long. This CDR3 is CASSLPGGGGDYGYTF. CDR3 nucleotides: TGTGCCAGCAGCTTACCAGGGGGCGGAGGGGACTATGGCTACACCTTC.

V is TRBV15 and J is TRBJ2-7, with D uncertain. V dropped 5 bases and J dropped 3 bases, with 14 bases sitting between them. CDR1 is LNHNV, CDR2 YYDKDF, per germline (reference sequence). The CDR3 covers 14 residues. The CDR3 spells CATSEVIRNYEQYF. The CDR3 nucleotides are TGTGCCACCAGCGAGGTAATTCGGAACTACGAGCAGTACTTC.

V gene TRBV6-1 combines with J gene TRBJ1-1, with 10 bases lining up with TRBD1. CDR3 length equals 14 residues. Germline CDR1 MNHNS, CDR2 SASEGT. Losses at the gene ends were 7 bases for V and 4 bases for J; bases not matched to a gene: 6. CDR3 coding DNA: TGTGCCAGCATAGGGACAGGGGCAGGCACTGAAGCTTTCTTT. Its translation is CASIGTGAGTEAFF.

This chain connects TRBV6-1 to TRBJ1-6; D is unresolved. This CDR3 is 14 amino acids long. CDR1 MNHNS and CDR2 SASEGT come from the germline V gene. Trimming took 4 bases from V and 7 from J, leaving 11 bases between them. The CDR3 DNA reads as TGTGCCAGCAGTGTTACAATGGGGAATTCACCCCTCCACTTT. Translated: CASSVTMGNSPLHF.

V usage is TRBV2 and J usage is TRBJ2-5; D call uncertain. The CDR3 covers 12 residues. V lost 6 bases and J 5 bases, leaving 10 bases between the germline ends. Germline V gene sequence: CDR1 SNHLY, CDR2 FYNNEI. This CDR3 is CASRAQRETQYF. The CDR3 nucleotides are TGTGCCAGCAGAGCGCAAAGGGAGACCCAGTACTTC.

The chain has TRBV10-2 and TRBJ2-1; 7 bases align to TRBD2. The CDR3 has 16 residues. V was pared by 3 bases and J by 1 base, with 6 bases of the junction left unmatched. Germline V gives CDR1 WSHSY, CDR2 SAAADI. CDR3 in amino acids: CASSEWRGRSYNEQFF. The CDR3 region has the DNA TGCGCCAGCAGTGAATGGCGGGGGAGATCCTACAATGAGCAGTTCTTC.

This chain uses TRBV19 with TRBJ1-1; TRBD1 is a possible D gene (6 bases). Germline CDR1 is LNHDA and CDR2 is SQIVND (reference sequence). This CDR3 spans 15 amino acids. V shed 6 bases and J shed 1 base, with 15 bases lying between them. Written as DNA, the CDR3 is TGTGCCAGTAGGCCCACAGGGTATAGGAACACTGAAGCTTTCTTT. Amino acids: CASRPTGYRNTEAFF.

The V gene is TRBV13, the J gene TRBJ2-2, with a possible D match to TRBD2 (5 bases). V gave up 5 bases and J gave up 1 base, with 11 bases separating them. Germline loops: CDR1 PRHDT, CDR2 FYEKMQ (reference sequence). The CDR3 consists of 15 residues. The CDR3 sequence is CASSPGLLNTGELFF. CDR3 nucleotide sequence: TGTGCCAGCAGCCCCGGACTGTTGAACACCGGGGAGCTGTTTTTT.

The J gene is TRBJ1-5, the V gene TRBV4-1, with TRBD1 as a possible D gene (5 bases). This CDR3 has 16 amino acids. Germline CDR1 is MGHRA and CDR2 is YSYEKL. The ends were cut back, 0 bases at V and 1 base at J, with 10 bases in the middle. Here the CDR3 reads CASSQDQGKSNQPQHF. In DNA, the CDR3 is TGCGCCAGCAGCCAAGATCAGGGCAAAAGCAATCAGCCCCAGCATTTT.

The J gene is TRBJ2-2, the V gene TRBV11-2; the D gene is possibly TRBD1 (5 bases). Trimming pared 5 bases from V and 0 bases from J, leaving 19 bases between. The CDR3 is 18 residues long. The germline V gene has CDR1 SGHAT and CDR2 FQNNGV. This CDR3 reads CASSPRSATVANTGELFF. In DNA form, the CDR3 reads TGTGCCAGCAGCCCCCGCTCCGCGACAGTCGCGAACACCGGGGAGCTGTTTTTT.

This chain uses TRBV5-1 with TRBJ1-4, with unresolved D. Germline V gives CDR1 SGHRS, CDR2 YFSETQ. Trimming left V 4 bases short and J 2 bases short, with 12 bases between. CDR3 length: 15 amino acids. Here the CDR3 reads CASSAVVGTNEKLFF. The CDR3, as DNA: TGCGCCAGCAGCGCGGTGGTTGGGACTAATGAAAAACTGTTTTTT.

V and J are TRBV20-1 and TRBJ2-7; D gene ambiguous. In germline, CDR1 is DFQATT, CDR2 SNEGSKA (reference sequence). This CDR3 spans 11 amino acids. Trimming removed 2 bases at V and 3 bases at J, with 5 bases between. CDR3 in amino acids: CSARLVYEQYF. As DNA, the CDR3 is TGCAGTGCTAGACTGGTCTACGAGCAGTACTTC.

The chain employs TRBV19 and TRBJ1-5; possibly TRBD1 for D (6 bases). Germline-derived CDR1 and CDR2 are LNHDA and SQIVND (reference sequence). This CDR3 region has 15 residues. Trimming removed 9 bases at V and 4 bases at J, with 19 bases between. Here the CDR3 reads CASKGEGQGNQPQHF. In DNA, the CDR3 is TGTGCCAGCAAGGGGGAGGGGCAGGGTAATCAGCCCCAGCATTTT.

This rearrangement joins TRBV7-3 to TRBJ1-1, with D possibly matching TRBD1 (5 bases). The length of the CDR3 is 14 residues. The germline V gene has CDR1 SGHTA and CDR2 FQGTGA. Deletions cut 5 bases from V and 1 base from J, with 11 bases between. The CDR3 spells CASSSQGRNTEAFF. CDR3 nucleotide sequence: TGTGCCAGCAGCAGCCAGGGAAGGAACACTGAAGCTTTCTTT.

This clone has only a few counts. This chain joins TRBV2 and TRBJ2-3; 7 bases match TRBD1. CDR1 and CDR2 (germline): SNHLY, FYNNEI. V shed 4 bases, J shed 3 bases, and the junction held 7 bases outside the gene matches. The CDR3 sequence is 15 residues long. Here the CDR3 DNA reads TGTGCCAGCAGTGTAGACAGGGTGGGTACAGATACGCAGTATTTT. Its translation is CASSVDRVGTDTQYF.

This sequence joins TRBV6-5 and TRBJ2-1; D is possibly TRBD1 (6 bases). Per germline, CDR1 MNHEY and CDR2 SVGAGI. V was trimmed by 6 bases and J by 3 bases, leaving 15 bases between them. The CDR3 extends over 15 amino acids. CDR3 sequence: CASSLGTRRYNEQFF. CDR3 nucleotides: TGTGCCAGCAGCCTAGGGACAAGACGCTACAATGAGCAGTTCTTC.

The rearrangement links TRBV7-3 to TRBJ2-5, with D perhaps being TRBD1 or TRBD2 (6 bases each). Germline V CDR1 and CDR2: SGHTA, FQGTGA. This CDR3 is 15 amino acids long. Deletions cut 2 bases from V and 1 base from J, with 11 bases between. The CDR3 loop is CASSLGPGAQETQYF. The CDR3 region has the DNA TGTGCCAGCAGCTTAGGTCCGGGGGCCCAAGAGACCCAGTACTTC.

This chain connects TRBV14 to TRBJ1-2; weak D call: TRBD1 (5 bases). The germline gives CDR1 SGHDN, CDR2 FVKESK. Trimming took 0 bases from V and 4 from J, leaving 12 bases between them. This CDR3 has 15 amino acids. CDR3 DNA sequence: TGTGCCAGCAGCCAAGATTGGAGGGGCGCCTATGGCTACACCTTC. Protein: CASSQDWRGAYGYTF.

The chain joins TRBV19 to TRBJ1-1; D possibly corresponds to TRBD1 (6 bases). CDR1 and CDR2 (germline): LNHDA, SQIVND (reference sequence). The CDR3 consists of 14 residues. V was clipped by 5 bases and J by 9 bases, with 19 bases between them. The CDR3, as DNA: TGTGCCAGTAGTTCCAGGGGTGGGGGACAAAAAGCTTTCTTT. Its translation: CASSSRGGGQKAFF.

The chain uses TRBV5-1 and TRBJ1-2; D ambiguous. The V gene lost 4 bases and the J gene lost 2 bases, with 6 bases spanning the gap. Germline CDR1 SGHRS, CDR2 YFSETQ. This CDR3 comprises 12 residues. The CDR3 nucleotides are TGCGCCAGCAGCACGGGGAACTATGGCTACACCTTC. Translated: CASSTGNYGYTF.

DNA of the CDR3: TGTGCCAGCAGCCTCCTAGGGCTAGTGAGCACAGATACGCAGTATTTT. Translated: CASSLLGLVSTDTQYF. The gene calls are TRBV27 and TRBJ2-3; D remains unclear. Germline loops: CDR1 MNHEY, CDR2 SMNVEV (reference sequence). Between the trimmed V and J ends, which lost 6 bases and 0 bases, there was a span of 16 bases. This CDR3 is built from 16 residues.

The genes are TRBV11-2 and TRBJ1-6, with 7 bases lining up with TRBD1. The length of the CDR3 is 14 residues. Germline V gene data show CDR1 as SGHAT and CDR2 as FQNNGV. V trimming: 6 bases; J trimming: 11 bases; junction bases outside the gene matches: 10. In nucleotides, the CDR3 is TGTGCCAGCAGGATCGGGACAGACTCAACACCCCTCCACTTT. It yields the protein CASRIGTDSTPLHF.

The chain employs TRBV25-1 and TRBJ1-1; TRBD1 might be the D (5 bases). V lost 1 base, J lost 1 base, and 10 bases lay in between. In germline, CDR1 is MGHDK, CDR2 SYGVNS. This CDR3 comprises 15 residues. In nucleotides, the CDR3 is TGTGCCAGCAGTGAATCGGGGGTGACGAACACTGAAGCTTTCTTT. Translated: CASSESGVTNTEAFF.

This chain joins TRBV9 and TRBJ2-1, with 8 bases aligning to TRBD2. The J segment lost 5 bases and the V segment lost 3 bases, leaving 10 bases of the junction unmatched. Germline loops: CDR1 SGDLS, CDR2 YYNGEE. The CDR3 sequence is 16 residues long. CDR3 sequence (DNA): TGTGCCAGCAGCGCGTGGGTAGCGGGGACGAACAATGAGCAGTTCTTC. Protein sequence: CASSAWVAGTNNEQFF. Drawing the rest from reference TRBV9 and TRBJ2-1, the complete variable domain is DSGVTQTPKHLITATGQRVTLRCSPRSGDLSVYWYQQSLDQGLQFLIQYYNGEERAKGNILERFSAQQFPDLHSELNLSSLELGDSALYFCASSAWVAGTNNEQFFGPGTRLTVL.

J is TRBJ1-5 and V is TRBV4-1, with D hard to call. The ends were cut back, 2 bases at V and 0 bases at J, with 8 bases in the middle. The germline V gene has CDR1 MGHRA and CDR2 YSYEKL. The CDR3 length is 15 residues. CDR3 loop: CASSQMTHSNQPQHF. The CDR3 DNA reads TGCGCCAGCAGCCAAATGACACATAGCAATCAGCCCCAGCATTTT.

The V gene is TRBV9, the J gene TRBJ1-1; no firm D call. V was clipped by 3 bases and J by 1 base, with 10 bases between them. CDR3 length: 14 residues. Germline values: CDR1 SGDLS, CDR2 YYNGEE. The CDR3 reads CASSEGVANTEAFF. The CDR3 region has the DNA TGTGCCAGCAGCGAGGGTGTGGCGAACACTGAAGCTTTCTTT.

V gene TRBV5-6 combines with J gene TRBJ1-6; tentatively, D is TRBD1 (5 bases). CDR1 is SGHDT and CDR2 is YYEEEE in the germline V gene. The V end lost 3 bases, the J end lost 7 bases, and 17 bases lay between the germline ends. The CDR3 totals 16 residues. In DNA, the CDR3 is TGTGCCAGCAGCTGGGGGGTCGGGACCGGCAATTCACCCCTCCACTTT. Translation: CASSWGVGTGNSPLHF.

V and J are TRBV30 and TRBJ1-2; D is perhaps TRBD1 (5 bases). The CDR3 contains 10 residues. The V gene's germline CDR1 is GTSNPN and CDR2 SVGIG (reference sequence). Between the trimmed V and J ends, which lost 8 bases and 8 bases, there was a span of 12 bases. For the CDR3, the DNA is TGTGCCGGTTCAGGGAAAGGCTACACCTTC. It translates to CAGSGKGYTF.

The chain uses TRBV5-1 and TRBJ1-1, with 11 bases fitting TRBD1. CDR3 size: 18 residues. Looked up from germline, CDR1 is SGHRS and CDR2 is YFSETQ. V lost 0 bases, J lost 5 bases, and 12 bases stayed unmatched. CDR3 DNA sequence: TGCGCCAGCAGCTTGGGATGGCGGGACAGGGGGTCGGAGACTGAAGCTTTCTTT. It yields the protein CASSLGWRDRGSETEAFF.